This T cell receptor beta chain was identified in a study of cytomegalovirus exposure and HLA in healthy donors. Background on the study: A prior analysis found fewer than 120 million unique TCR beta sequences from roughly 180 million T cells.

Study-level findings and limits: Most of the CMV-associated TCR beta chains (in a later analysis) appeared to be HLA-restricted. The listing of roughly 160 TCR beta chains classed them as cytomegalovirus-associated. Sequencing had likely introduced a cluster of highly shared sequence variants as an artifact.

Comments on this clone: Its antigen remains unknown.

The PCR was carried out with 60 Vbeta primers and 13 Jbeta primers. Sequenced by immunoSEQ multiplex PCR; TCRdb stores in-frame clones only, minus some. Here the sample spans fewer than 250,000 clones, about 81% being singletons. The V gene's germline CDR1 is LGHNT and CDR2 FRNRAP. The CDR3 has 15 residues. V gave up 7 bases and J gave up 3 bases; unmatched junction bases: 8. The sequencing sample was made of PBMCs. The rearrangement uses TRBV12-5 and TRBJ1-5, with TRBD1 matching over 8 bases. The clonotype comes from a man between 35 and 55 years old in good health and CMV-seropositive. CDR3 DNA sequence: TGTGCTAGTGCCCAAACAGGGGGGGTCAATCAGCCCCAGCATTTT. This gives the protein CASAQTGGVNQPQHF.